These 13 T cell receptor beta chains were all obtained from the same sample, sequenced in a study of blood T cell repertoires in COVID-19. Sequenced by immunoSEQ multiplex PCR; TCRdb stores in-frame clones only, minus some. The table lists about 160,000 clones, more than 60% of them singletons. The specimen sequenced was peripheral blood. The receptors stem from a man aged 65 to 79 with acute or convalescent COVID-19.

The rearrangement joins TRBV3-1 (or the pseudogene TRBV3-2) to TRBJ2-5; 7 bases agree with TRBD1. The CDR3 has 15 amino acids. The junction had 9 bases not matched to a gene; V was cut back by 6 bases and J by 2 bases. CDR1 and CDR2 from the germline V gene are LGHDT and YNNKEL (reference sequence). Here the CDR3 DNA reads TGTGCCAGCAGGTCCAAACAGGGGTGGCAAGAGACCCAGTACTTC. It translates to CASRSKQGWQETQYF.

V gene TRBV7-9 combines with J gene TRBJ1-2; 9 nucleotides match TRBD1. This CDR3 has 14 amino acids. Germline V CDR1 and CDR2: SEHNR, FQNEAQ (reference sequence). Trimming cost V 6 bases and J 8 bases; bases outside gene matches: 10. The CDR3 DNA sequence: TGTGCCAGCAGGATCGGACAGGGACAGGGAGGCTACACCTTC. Translation: CASRIGQGQGGYTF.

This chain links TRBV29-1 with TRBJ1-1; D is possibly TRBD1 (5 bases). Trimming shortened V by 7 bases and J by 0 bases, and 6 bases separated the two germline ends. Germline V lookup: CDR1 SQVTM, CDR2 ANQGSEA. This CDR3 region has 11 residues. Here the CDR3 reads CSGDLNTEAFF. The DNA of the CDR3 is TGCAGCGGGGACTTGAACACTGAAGCTTTCTTT.

The V and J genes are TRBV4-1 and TRBJ2-5; TRBD2 agrees at 16 bases. The ends lost 3 bases at V and 5 bases at J; junction bases unmatched: 6. The CDR3 is 17 amino acids. Germline lookup yields CDR1 MGHRA and CDR2 YSYEKL. The CDR3 is CASSQGTSGGAAETQYF. CDR3 DNA: TGCGCCAGCAGCCAGGGGACTAGCGGGGGGGCCGCGGAGACCCAGTACTTC.

This CDR3 reads CASSLTGSSGNTIYF. The CDR3 bases are TGTGCCAGCAGTCTGACAGGGAGCTCTGGAAACACCATATATTTT. This rearrangement joins TRBV6-6 to TRBJ1-3, with 7 bases lining up with TRBD1. The CDR3 runs 15 residues. In germline, CDR1 is MNHNY, CDR2 SVGAGI (reference sequence). Trimming took 5 bases from V and 0 from J; bases not matched to a gene: 4.

The V call is TRBV7-2, the J call TRBJ2-5, with D possibly matching TRBD1 (5 bases). V shed 1 base and J shed 1 base, with 7 bases lying between them. Germline V lookup: CDR1 SGHTA, CDR2 FQGNSA. The CDR3 totals 14 residues. The CDR3 loop is CASSLGQGQETQYF. CDR3 nucleotides: TGTGCCAGCAGCTTAGGGCAGGGCCAAGAGACCCAGTACTTC.

This clone occurred once. The V gene is TRBV6-4, the J gene TRBJ1-2, with D hard to call. The CDR3 loop spans 13 amino acids. V was shortened by 3 bases and J by 0 bases, with 5 bases between the two germline ends. In germline, CDR1 is MRHNA, CDR2 SNTAGT. The CDR3 bases are TGTGCCAGCAGTGAGGCAGCTAACTATGGCTACACCTTC. The encoded protein is CASSEAANYGYTF.

Regarding this clone: At one of its ends the junction is not consistent with the germline gene, which may arise from a read error. The rearrangement joins TRBV7-7 to TRBJ2-5; 8 nucleotides match TRBD2. The CDR3 sequence is 15 residues long. The germline CDR1 and CDR2 sequences are SSHAT and FNYEAQ (reference sequence). The CDR3 nucleotides are TGTGCTAGCAGCCGCCCGGGACTAGGGATGGAGACCCAGTACTTC. Protein sequence: CASSRPGLGMETQYF.

The CDR3 sequence is CASSRAGQSSYSNQPQHF. CDR3 in DNA: TGTGCCAGCAGTCGGGCGGGTCAGAGTAGCTATAGCAATCAGCCCCAGCATTTT. The chain links TRBV6-6 to TRBJ1-5; D is undetermined. The germline CDR1 and CDR2 sequences are MNHNY and SVGAGI (reference sequence). Trimming pared 5 bases from V and 0 bases from J, leaving 20 bases between. The CDR3 loop spans 18 amino acids.

The table lists this clone with a few counts. J is TRBJ2-7 and V is TRBV7-2; 7 bases line up with TRBD1. The ends lost 5 bases at V and 4 bases at J; junction bases unmatched: 11. This CDR3 comprises 15 residues. Germline lookup yields CDR1 SGHTA and CDR2 FQGNSA. The CDR3 nucleotides read TGTGCCAGCAGCGGCAAGACAGGGCGGGTGTACGAGCAGTACTTC. It specifies CASSGKTGRVYEQYF.

The chain combines TRBV19 with TRBJ1-5; D not resolved. V was shortened by 3 bases and J by 2 bases, with 11 bases between the two germline ends. This CDR3 contains 15 residues. The V gene's germline CDR1 is LNHDA and CDR2 SQIVND (reference sequence). CDR3 protein: CASSIGGMGNQPQHF. The CDR3 DNA follows: TGTGCCAGTAGTATTGGAGGGATGGGCAATCAGCCCCAGCATTTT.

This rearrangement joins TRBV7-8 to TRBJ1-1, with 7 positions matching TRBD1. With V trimmed by 5 bases and J by 1 base, 10 bases remained unmatched. The CDR3 runs 16 residues. Germline V gives CDR1 SGHVS, CDR2 FQNEAQ. CDR3 DNA: TGTGCCAGCAGCCCCTATGACAGGGAAGGGAACACTGAAGCTTTCTTT. Residues: CASSPYDREGNTEAFF.

This chain joins TRBV5-4 and TRBJ1-4; maybe TRBD1 (6 bases). V lost 3 bases, J lost 7 bases, and 19 bases lay in between. From germline, CDR1 is SGHNT and CDR2 YYREEE (reference sequence). The CDR3 is 16 amino acids. The CDR3 loop is CASSSGQRGGGEKLFF. The CDR3 nucleotides are TGTGCCAGCAGCTCTGGACAGAGGGGCGGGGGTGAAAAACTGTTTTTT. The whole variable domain, filled in from reference TRBV5-4 and TRBJ1-4, reads ETGVTQSPTHLIKTRGQQVTLRCSSQSGHNTVSWYQQALGQGPQFIFQYYREEENGRGNFPPRFSGLQFPNYSSELNVNALELDDSALYLCASSSGQRGGGEKLFFGSGTQLSVL.